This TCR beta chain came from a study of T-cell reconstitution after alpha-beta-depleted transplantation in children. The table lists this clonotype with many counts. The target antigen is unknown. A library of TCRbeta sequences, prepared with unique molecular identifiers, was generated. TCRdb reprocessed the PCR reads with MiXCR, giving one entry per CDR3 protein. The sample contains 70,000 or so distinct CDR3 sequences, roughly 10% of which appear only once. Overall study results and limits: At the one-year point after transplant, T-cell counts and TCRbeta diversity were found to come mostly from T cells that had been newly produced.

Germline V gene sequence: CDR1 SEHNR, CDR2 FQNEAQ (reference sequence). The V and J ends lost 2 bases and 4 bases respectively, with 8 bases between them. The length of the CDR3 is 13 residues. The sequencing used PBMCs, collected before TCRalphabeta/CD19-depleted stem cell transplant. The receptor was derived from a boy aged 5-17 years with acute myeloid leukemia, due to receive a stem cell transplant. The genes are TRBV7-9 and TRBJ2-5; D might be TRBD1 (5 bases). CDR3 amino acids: CASSLNRGETQYF. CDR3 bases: TGTGCCAGCAGCTTAAATAGGGGAGAGACCCAGTACTTC.